Here is one TCR beta chain with its context. Its cognate antigen is unknown. Clones were read by immunoSEQ multiplex PCR, and TCRdb kept only the in-frame ones, dropping some. The sample consists of 30,000 to 45,000 clones, 80% to 90% of them appearing once. The sample comes from a study of T cell clonotyping in hematopoietic cell transplantation. Findings and limits, study-wide: Broader posttransplant TCR repertoire diversity was predicted by graft donor and pretransplant recipient Inverse Simpson Index values. Recipient TCR diversity dropped after transplant; expanded clonotypes rose from day 30 to 180. Few recipient clonotypes overlapped donors; over 95% were de novo at given depth.

The CDR3 consists of 13 residues. Trimming stripped 8 bases from V and 6 bases from J, with 17 bases between. The germline V gene has CDR1 SGHTA and CDR2 FQGTGA. This TCR was recovered from a woman aged 40 to 50 in good health. Some clones in this sample may be carry-over from other donors' samples. This chain links TRBV7-3 with TRBJ2-7; weak D call: TRBD1 (5 bases). The sequenced sample was peripheral blood mononuclear cells. The CDR3 loop reads CASGKGDGVEQYF. Here the CDR3 DNA reads TGTGCCAGCGGGAAAGGGGATGGGGTCGAGCAGTACTTC.